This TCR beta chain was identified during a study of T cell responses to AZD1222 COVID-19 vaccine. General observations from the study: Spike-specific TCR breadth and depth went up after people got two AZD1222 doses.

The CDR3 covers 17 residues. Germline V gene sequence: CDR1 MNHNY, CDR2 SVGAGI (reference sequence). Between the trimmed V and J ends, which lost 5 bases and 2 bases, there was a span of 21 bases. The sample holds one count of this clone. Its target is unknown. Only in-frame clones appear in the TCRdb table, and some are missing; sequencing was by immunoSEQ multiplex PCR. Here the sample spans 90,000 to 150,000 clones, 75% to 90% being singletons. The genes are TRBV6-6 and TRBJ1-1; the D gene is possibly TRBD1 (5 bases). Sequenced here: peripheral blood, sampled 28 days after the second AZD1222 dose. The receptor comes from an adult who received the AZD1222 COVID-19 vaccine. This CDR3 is CASSQSRLRQQNTEAFF. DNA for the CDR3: TGTGCCAGCAGTCAATCCCGGTTGAGACAGCAAAACACTGAAGCTTTCTTT.